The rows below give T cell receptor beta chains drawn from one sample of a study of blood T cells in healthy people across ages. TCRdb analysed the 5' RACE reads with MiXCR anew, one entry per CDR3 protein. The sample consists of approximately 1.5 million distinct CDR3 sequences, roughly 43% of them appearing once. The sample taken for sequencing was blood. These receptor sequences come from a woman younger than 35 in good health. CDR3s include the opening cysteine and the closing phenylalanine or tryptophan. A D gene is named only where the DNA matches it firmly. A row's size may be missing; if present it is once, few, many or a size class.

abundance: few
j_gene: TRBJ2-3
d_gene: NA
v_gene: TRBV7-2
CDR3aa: CASTIRSTTLDTQYF
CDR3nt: TGTGCCAGCACCATAAGATCTACCACACTCGATACGCAGTATTTT

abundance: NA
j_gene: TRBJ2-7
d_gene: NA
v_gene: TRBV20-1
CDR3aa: CSAHGQRSYEQYF
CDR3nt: TGCAGTGCCCACGGACAGCGCTCCTACGAGCAGTACTTC

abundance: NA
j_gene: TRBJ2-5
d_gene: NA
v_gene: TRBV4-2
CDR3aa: CASSSGLRAYNEQYF
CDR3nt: TGTGCCAGCAGCTCCGGACTGAGGGCCTACAATGAGCAGTACTTC

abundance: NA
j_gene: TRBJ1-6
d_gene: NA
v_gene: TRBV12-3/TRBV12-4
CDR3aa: CASSSRHGGRYSSLHF
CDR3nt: TGTGCCAGCAGTTCAAGACACGGCGGAAGATATTCATCCCTCCACTTT

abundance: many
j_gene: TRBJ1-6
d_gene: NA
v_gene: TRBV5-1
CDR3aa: CASSFLPGADNSPLHF
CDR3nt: TGCGCCAGCAGCTTTCTCCCCGGGGCCGATAATTCACCCCTCCACTTT

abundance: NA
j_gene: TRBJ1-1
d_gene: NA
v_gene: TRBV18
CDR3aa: CASSPQWENTEAFF
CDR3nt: TGTGCCAGCTCACCCCAGTGGGAGAACACTGAAGCTTTCTTT

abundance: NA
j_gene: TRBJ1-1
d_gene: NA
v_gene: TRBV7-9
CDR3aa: CASSHGPTEAFF
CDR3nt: TGTGCCAGCAGCCACGGGCCAACTGAAGCTTTCTTT

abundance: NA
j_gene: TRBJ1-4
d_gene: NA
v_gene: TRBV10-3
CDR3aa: CAIQATDNEKLFF
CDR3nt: TGTGCCATCCAGGCGACTGATAATGAAAAACTGTTTTTT

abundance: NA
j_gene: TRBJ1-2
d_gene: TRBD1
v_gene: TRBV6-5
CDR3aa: CASRQTGEARNGYTF
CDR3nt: TGTGCCAGCAGGCAAACAGGGGAAGCGAGGAATGGCTACACCTTC

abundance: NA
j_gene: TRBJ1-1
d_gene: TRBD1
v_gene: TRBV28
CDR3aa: CASSTWTGTEAFF
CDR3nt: TGTGCCAGCAGCACTTGGACAGGGACTGAAGCTTTCTTT